This T cell receptor beta chain comes out of a study of cytomegalovirus exposure and HLA in healthy donors (dated by TCRdb to between 2016 and 2019). Background for the entire study: An earlier analysis of several hundred of the donors reported more than 250 Gb of sequence data and more than 90 million unique TCR beta sequences from 150 million to 200 million T cells. An early release that covered approximately 600 HLA-typed donors contained around 330 gigabases of sequencing data and approximately 85 million unique TCR sequences. Among the roughly 390 genotyped donors, approximately 77% belonged to the genetic ancestry cluster associated with self-reported Caucasian donors. The aim of the study was to test whether cataloging public T cell receptors could identify signatures of past pathogen exposure. The study used immunosequencing to profile the T cell repertoires of approximately 630 subjects and linked those repertoires to cytomegalovirus serostatus. Along with the roughly 700-subject first cohort, a separate validation cohort of 120 different subjects was used. To predict cytomegalovirus infection status, the study combined high-throughput TCR immunosequencing, statistical association of individual TCRs with disease status, and machine learning. A later analysis re-analyzed previously published TCR beta repertoires from 600 to 850 donors and added high-resolution HLA genotyping to study TCR occurrence patterns. In the later analysis, no new phenotypic data were used to find candidate immune exposures; instead, reliance was placed on TCR beta sequences and their occurrence across donors. In an earlier analysis of a few hundred of the donors, high-throughput TCR beta sequencing was used to judge whether each TCR beta V gene segment behaved as functional or pseudogenic. Donor age, sex, ethnicity and CMV serostatus were compiled together with the repertoire data. In a later genetic analysis, genome-wide SNP genotypes for about three fifths of the roughly 670 donors were used, and that subset was treated as a discovery cohort. All discovery cohort repertoires had been generated on a single sequencing platform. HLA typing included class I and class II loci at four-digit resolution. The number of donors typed differed by locus, with about 629-640 for A, B, C, DRB1 and DQB1, roughly 550 for DQA1, over 600 for DPA1, and approximately 470 for DPB1. About 5 DR-DQ haplotypes were handled as single units for association and clustering, since linkage in the cohort was strong. Among a few hundred genotyped donors of the cohort, an average of approximately 240,000 unique TCR beta nucleotide sequences were sequenced per donor, roughly a sixth of them non-productive. Results and caveats for the whole study, not just this receptor: Compared with equally common non-associated chains, HLA-associated TCR beta chains in a later analysis were more clonally expanded and had lower generation probabilities. In an earlier analysis of over 550 of the donors, most TCR beta V segments were observed in productive rearrangements about 87% or about 30% of the time, broadly matching IMGT annotations. A later analysis associated around 16,000 TCR beta sequences with specific HLA alleles at a false discovery rate of 0.05. An association between a missense DCLRE1C variant and V-gene and J-gene trimming of TCR beta chains was found in a later genetic analysis and replicated in an independent cohort. Across donors, most TCR sequences were observed very rarely, whereas some public TCRs were present in many individuals. A further reported finding was that TCR beta sequences accurately predicted the HLA-A and HLA-B alleles for most subjects in the first cohort. CMV serostatus was the only immune exposure information available for the cohort. The authors suggested that the approach could potentially be generalized to other disease states and immunological phenotypes. A later analysis reported that several top co-occurrence clusters appeared linked to parvovirus B19, influenza, CMV and Epstein-Barr virus. In a later genetic analysis, fewer N-insertions in productive TCRs were reported among donors in an Asian-associated ancestry cluster than the roughly 700-donor mean. The earlier analysis of some 560 of the donors excluded roughly 16 rarely observed V segments, including chromosome 9 orphons, because counts were too low. Linkage disequilibrium might explain the correlated functional status among segregating V segments, but an unknown experimental factor could not be ruled out. The classifier was reported to diagnose cytomegalovirus status with high specificity and sensitivity in both the original cohort and the validation cohort. Assigning TCR associations to individual alleles was difficult when HLA alleles, especially DR and DQ, strongly co-occurred. In a later analysis, the rate of TCR association differed among HLA loci, with DRB1 alleles having the most associated TCRs and HLA-C alleles having the fewest. Sequencing depth was assumed to be roughly uniform across donors in the presence/absence analyses, though that assumption may not hold. Because HLA typing was unavailable for some donors at each locus, only the typed subset was used in association tests. Only TCR beta chains were sequenced in this cohort, and the absence of alpha or paired-chain data limited detectable features. In vitro tests confirmed that a few of the cytomegalovirus-associated TCR beta chains recognize cytomegalovirus antigens. A total of fewer than 200 TCR beta chains were listed by the study as associated with cytomegalovirus. The sequencing pipeline was judged likely to have produced a cluster of highly shared sequence variants as a technical artifact. The 87-base-pair reads could not distinguish some IMGT-functional V segments, including TRBV6-2 and TRBV6-3, so those segments were excluded. According to a later analysis, most CMV-associated TCR beta chains appeared to be HLA-restricted, and the HLA associations seemed to be driven largely by CMV exposure.

The cohort comprised several hundred healthy bone marrow donors. At the time of sampling, all cohort members were nominally healthy, though unrecorded immune exposures were likely present. The donor was CMV seronegative and was included in the group of 352 seronegative cohort members. Each donor provided a peripheral blood sample, and peripheral blood mononuclear cells were used for TCR beta sequencing. Genomic DNA was extracted from the blood cell samples with the Qiagen DNeasy Blood Extraction Kit. The CDR3 numbers 18 residues from cysteine through phenylalanine. Only the CDR3 DNA is retained, 54 bases long and in frame from the first base. Via the germline V gene (reference sequence), CDR1 is LNHDA and CDR2 SQIVND. Germline trimming amounts to 4 bases on V and 7 bases on J, with 10 as the count of junction bases outside the gene matches. The receptor library was made with the immunoSEQ multiplex PCR assay. The multiplex PCR relied on a mix of 60 forward primers for TCR Vbeta segments and 13 reverse primers for TCR Jbeta segments. The CDR3 region of rearranged TCR beta genes was amplified from genomic DNA with a multiplex PCR assay. The amplified TCR beta libraries were sequenced on the Illumina HiSeq System as 87-base-pair reads. The study's own analysis went as follows. A later analysis tallied 75 million to 95 million unique TCR beta chains across the 700 or so repertoires, and around 9.9 million of those chains were shared by two or more donors. Raw reads were error-corrected and collapsed into unique sequences with a nearest-neighbor algorithm that merged closely related sequences to remove PCR and sequencing errors. Alignment of CDR3 sequences to IMGT reference sequences was used to assign V, D and J gene segments. Each retained sequence needed at least a six-nucleotide match to both a V gene segment and a J gene segment. A rearrangement was called productive if the CDR3 had no stop codons and remained in frame with V and J, and every other rearrangement was called non-productive. Following IMGT convention, CDR3 was defined as the stretch from the second conserved V-encoded cysteine to the conserved J-encoded phenylalanine. The earlier analysis of about 640 of the donors excluded any sequence lacking an unambiguous match to a single V gene segment. In an earlier analysis of almost 600 of the donors, a V segment was called functional when productive rearrangements were above 56.7%, and segregating when the standard deviation between donors exceeded 5%. A statistical classification framework was developed to diagnose cytomegalovirus status using the catalog of TCR beta chain sequences. A later analysis assigned V and J genes by comparing TCR nucleotide sequences with IMGT/GENE-DB human TR gene sequences. The TCRdist pipeline was used in a later analysis to assign CDR3 sequences and most-parsimonious VDJ recombination scenarios. In a later analysis, each TCR beta chain was defined by its CDR3 amino acid sequence together with its V-gene family, and reads lacking a unique V-gene family were excluded. To address suspected cross-contamination and a sequencing artifact, a later analysis removed around 590 highly shared, low-generation-probability nucleotide sequences. In a later analysis, a clonal expansion index for each public chain was calculated from normalized within-repertoire ranks of inferred template counts. In a later analysis, generation probabilities were computed with a VDJ recombination model fitted to out-of-frame rearrangements, and the resulting probabilities were checked against IGoR. Hypergeometric tests were used in a later analysis to score TCR-TCR, TCR-HLA and TCR-CMV co-occurrence, with a repertoire-size bias correction applied to the TCR pairs. In a later analysis, false discovery rates were estimated by permuting HLA or CMV assignments 20 times. In a later analysis, co-occurring TCRs were grouped with DBSCAN, and TCRdist sequence similarity was added when clustering was performed within HLA-allele-positive subsets. Repertoires with fewer than 30,000 or more than 120,000 public chains were left out of co-occurrence clustering, as were roughly five repertoires with anomalous nucleotide sharing. TCRdb provides this immuneACCESS table in a form limited to in-frame rearrangements. Some clones are lacking; in checked studies, under half of them reflect an unresolved V gene, and why the rest are absent is not known. V and J calls and clone size follow that table, whereas D and trimming were derived from the DNA. Across this sample there are a few hundred thousand clones, with roughly 80% seen only once. Of the sample, roughly 3.1% is held by the ten largest clones.

Note on this clone: It lacks a known antigen. Base quality data are lacking; no much larger clone is found one base away.

Sequenced material: PBMCs. The chain employs TRBV19 and TRBJ2-4; TRBD2 fits 16 bases in the junction. This TCR was recovered from a man aged 25 to 45 in good health and CMV-seronegative. The sequenced DNA is TGTGCCAGTAGTAATAGAGGGACTAGCGGGGGGGCCTATAACATTCAGTACTTC. Its coded protein is CASSNRGTSGGAYNIQYF.